Detailed here is one TCR beta chain. The entry originates in a study of CD8+ T cells in alopecia areata. About the study: Treatment with tofacitinib (6 to 18 months) was followed by 6 months off drug.

Sequencing used cDNA as its template, made by extracting RNA and reverse transcribing it. Sequenced by immunoSEQ multiplex PCR; TCRdb stores in-frame clones only, minus some. The profile shows about 200,000 clones, 58% of them singletons. Sample treatment: oral pan-JAK inhibitor, 5-10 mg twice daily. The material was CD4+ T cells sorted from blood, obtained at week 24, from a patient treated with tofacitinib. The TCR sequence derives from a human donor with alopecia areata.

CDR3 sequence (DNA): TGTGCCAGTAGGGATACCGGGACAGTGACTCGGCCCCAGCATTTT. Translating gives CASRDTGTVTRPQHF. The chain uses TRBV19 and TRBJ1-5; 7 bases align to TRBD1. Germline loops: CDR1 LNHDA, CDR2 SQIVND (reference sequence). Trimming at V came to 6 bases and at J to 9 bases, leaving 14 bases not matched to a gene. The CDR3 runs to 15 residues.